This T cell receptor beta chain was captured in a study of metastatic and nonmetastatic thyroid tumors. Study-wide context: Comparison of repertoires was carried out across blood and tumor or nodule tissue from malignant and benign thyroid patients.

Notes on the study in general: When malignant thyroid tumors were compared with benign nodules, TCR beta diversity was reportedly significantly higher in the malignant tumors. This held in both blood and tumor samples.

To note about this clone: Its antigen is unknown.

Ahead of thyroid surgery, no patient had received treatment of any kind. Germline trimming cut 0 bases from V and 6 bases from J; bases unmatched to any gene: 9. CDR3 length: 16 amino acids. Germline assignment: CDR1 SGHRS and CDR2 YFSETQ. In the authors' workflow: Differences in CDR3 between clinicopathological groups were drawn on to build a classifier intended to discriminate distant-metastatic papillary thyroid cancer patients. TCRdb reprocessed the PCR reads using MiXCR. These V and J calls derive from TCRdb rather than the authors' analysis. Here the sample spans some 5,900 clones, roughly 25% being singletons.

The J gene is TRBJ2-1, the V gene TRBV5-1; 7 bases are shared with TRBD2. This TCR was sampled from a male donor with papillary thyroid cancer or a benign thyroid nodule (not recorded which). Some clones in this sample may be carry-over from other donors' samples. The sample consisted of adjacent normal tissue. DNA for the CDR3: TGCGCCAGCAGCTTGGAATTAAGCGGGAACCTCAATGAGCAGTTCTTC. Residues: CASSLELSGNLNEQFF.